This TCR beta chain was captured in a study of post-analysis software for immune sequencing data. Turning to the study itself: Some patients lacked subtype; others had relapsing-remitting, secondary progressive or progressive-relapsing disease. General observations from the study: Samples made in the same batch grouped tightly together by F measure. Relative to controls, patients with multiple sclerosis showed significantly lower normalized Chao1 diversity. Controls had lower frequencies than patients of a handful of TRBV segments, which included TRBV5-6, TRBV5-1 and TRBV20-1.

As regards this clonotype: Its target is not known.

Included in the TCR beta cDNA libraries were unique molecular identifiers. A population of 1 to 10 million T cells gave rise to about half a million cDNA molecules. Via MiXCR, TCRdb re-called the PCR reads, giving one row per CDR3 protein. The data hold over 150,000 distinct CDR3 sequences, with 30% observed a single time. Germline CDR1 and CDR2: SGHNT and YYREEE (reference sequence). This CDR3 region has 16 residues. V lost 1 base, J lost 1 base, and 15 bases lay in between. The sequenced sample was blood. The clonotype comes from a girl aged 5-17 years with multiple sclerosis. The J gene is TRBJ2-7, the V gene TRBV5-4; D possibly corresponds to TRBD2 (5 bases). CDR3 amino acids: CASSLLTRTQSYEQYF. The DNA of the CDR3 is TGTGCCAGCAGCTTGCTAACTAGGACCCAGTCCTACGAGCAGTACTTC.